This T cell receptor (beta chain) originates from a study of monozygotic twins with inflammatory bowel disease. TCRdb re-called the 5' RACE reads; every CDR3 protein appears as one record, without DNA. The sample holds around 380,000 distinct CDR3 sequences. The CDR3 runs to 14 residues. Germline V gene sequence: CDR1 SGHRS, CDR2 YFSETQ. The chain couples TRBV5-1 to TRBJ2-3. The sequenced sample was blood. The TCR sequence derives from a human donor with ulcerative colitis or Crohn's disease, or a healthy co-twin of an affected twin (not recorded which). The CDR3 loop is CASSLEMGTDTQYF.